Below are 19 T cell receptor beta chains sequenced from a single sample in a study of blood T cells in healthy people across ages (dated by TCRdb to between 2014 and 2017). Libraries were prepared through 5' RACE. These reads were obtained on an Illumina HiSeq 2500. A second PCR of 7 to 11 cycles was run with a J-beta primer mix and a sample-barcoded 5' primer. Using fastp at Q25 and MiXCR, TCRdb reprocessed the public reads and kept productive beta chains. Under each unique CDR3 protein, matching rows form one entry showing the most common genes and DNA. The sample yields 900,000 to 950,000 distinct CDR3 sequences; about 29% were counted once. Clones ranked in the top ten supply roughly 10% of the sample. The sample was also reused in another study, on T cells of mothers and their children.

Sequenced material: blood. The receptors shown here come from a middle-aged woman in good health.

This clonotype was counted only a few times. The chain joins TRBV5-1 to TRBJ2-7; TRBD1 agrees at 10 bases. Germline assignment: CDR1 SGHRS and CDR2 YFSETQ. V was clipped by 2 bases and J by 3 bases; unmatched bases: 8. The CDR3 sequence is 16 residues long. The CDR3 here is CASSFIGTGEDYEQYF. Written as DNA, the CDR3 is TGCGCCAGCAGCTTTATTGGGACAGGGGAAGACTACGAGCAGTACTTC.

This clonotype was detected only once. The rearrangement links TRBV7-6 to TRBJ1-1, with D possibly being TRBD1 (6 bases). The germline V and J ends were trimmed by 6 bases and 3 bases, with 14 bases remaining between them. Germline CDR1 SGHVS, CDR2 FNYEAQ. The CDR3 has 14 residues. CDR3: CASRPGGEDTEAFF. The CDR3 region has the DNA TGTGCCAGCAGACCTGGGGGCGAGGACACTGAAGCTTTCTTT.

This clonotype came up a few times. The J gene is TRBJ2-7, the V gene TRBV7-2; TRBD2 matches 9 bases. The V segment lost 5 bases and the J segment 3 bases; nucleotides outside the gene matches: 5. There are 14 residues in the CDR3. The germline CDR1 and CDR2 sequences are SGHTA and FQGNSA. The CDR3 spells CASSARGGDYEQYF. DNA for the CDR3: TGTGCCAGCAGCGCGCGGGGGGGCGACTACGAGCAGTACTTC.

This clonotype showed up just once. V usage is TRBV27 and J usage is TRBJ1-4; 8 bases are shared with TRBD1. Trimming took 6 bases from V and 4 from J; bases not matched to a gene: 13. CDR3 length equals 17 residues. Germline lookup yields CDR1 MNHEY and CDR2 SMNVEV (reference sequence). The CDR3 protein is CASRKGTGSLDNEKLFF. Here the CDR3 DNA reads TGTGCCAGCAGGAAAGGGACAGGCTCTTTAGATAATGAAAAACTGTTTTTT. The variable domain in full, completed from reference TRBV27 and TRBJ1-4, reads EAQVTQNPRYLITVTGKKLTVTCSQNMNHEYMSWYRQDPGLGLRQIYYSMNVEVTDKGDVPEGYKVSRKEKRNFPLILESPSPNQTSLYFCASRKGTGSLDNEKLFFGSGTQLSVL.

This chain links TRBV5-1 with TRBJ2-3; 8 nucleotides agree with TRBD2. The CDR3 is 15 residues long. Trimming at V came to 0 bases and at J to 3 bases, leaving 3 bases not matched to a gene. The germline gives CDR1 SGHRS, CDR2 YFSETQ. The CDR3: CASSLGLAQTDTQYF. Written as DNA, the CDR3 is TGCGCCAGCAGCTTGGGACTAGCGCAAACAGATACGCAGTATTTT.

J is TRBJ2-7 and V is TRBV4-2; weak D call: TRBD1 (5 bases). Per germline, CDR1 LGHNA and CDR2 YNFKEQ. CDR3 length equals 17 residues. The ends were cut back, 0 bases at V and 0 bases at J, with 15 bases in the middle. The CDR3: CASSQDLAGLDSYEQYF. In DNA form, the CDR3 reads TGTGCCAGCAGCCAAGATCTGGCAGGGCTTGACTCCTACGAGCAGTACTTC.

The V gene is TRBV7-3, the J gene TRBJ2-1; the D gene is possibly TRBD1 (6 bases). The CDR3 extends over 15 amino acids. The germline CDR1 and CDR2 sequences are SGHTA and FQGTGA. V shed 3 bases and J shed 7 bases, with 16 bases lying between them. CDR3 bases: TGTGCCAGCAGCTTCGGAGGTACAGGGCGAAATGAGCAGTTCTTC. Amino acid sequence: CASSFGGTGRNEQFF.

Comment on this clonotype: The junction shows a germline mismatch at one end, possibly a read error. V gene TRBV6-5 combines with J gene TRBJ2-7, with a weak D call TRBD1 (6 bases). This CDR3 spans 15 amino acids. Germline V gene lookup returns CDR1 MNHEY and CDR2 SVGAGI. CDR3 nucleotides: TGTGCCAGCAGTTACTCGTGGCAGGGGTTCCACGAGCAGCACTTC. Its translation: CASSYSWQGFHEQHF.

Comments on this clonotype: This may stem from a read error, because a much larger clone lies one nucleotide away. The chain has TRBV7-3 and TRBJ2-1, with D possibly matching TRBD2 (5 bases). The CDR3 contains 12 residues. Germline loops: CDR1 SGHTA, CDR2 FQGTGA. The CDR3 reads CTSSFTGNEQFF. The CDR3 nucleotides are TGTACCAGCAGCTTTACGGGGAATGAGCAGTTCTTC.

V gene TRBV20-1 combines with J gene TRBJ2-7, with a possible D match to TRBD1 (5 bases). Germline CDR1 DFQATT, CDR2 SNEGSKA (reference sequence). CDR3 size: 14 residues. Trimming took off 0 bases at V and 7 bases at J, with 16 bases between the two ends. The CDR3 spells CSARDSWQGREQYF. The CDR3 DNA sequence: TGCAGTGCTAGAGATAGTTGGCAGGGAAGGGAGCAGTACTTC.

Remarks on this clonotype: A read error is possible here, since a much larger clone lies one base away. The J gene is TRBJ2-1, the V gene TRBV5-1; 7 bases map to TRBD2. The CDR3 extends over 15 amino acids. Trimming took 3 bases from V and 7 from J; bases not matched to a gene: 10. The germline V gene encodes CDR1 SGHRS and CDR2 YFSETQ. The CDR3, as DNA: TGCGCCAGCAGCTGGGGCGCGGGGGTATTGAATGAGCAGTTCTTC. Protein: CASSWGAGVLNEQFF.

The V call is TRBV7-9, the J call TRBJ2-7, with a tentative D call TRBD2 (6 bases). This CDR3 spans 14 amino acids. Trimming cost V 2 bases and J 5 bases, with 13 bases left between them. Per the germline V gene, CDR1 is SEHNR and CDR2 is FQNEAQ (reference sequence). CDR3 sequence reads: CASSLYGGEDEQYF. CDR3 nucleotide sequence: TGTGCCAGCAGCTTATACGGGGGTGAGGACGAGCAGTACTTC.

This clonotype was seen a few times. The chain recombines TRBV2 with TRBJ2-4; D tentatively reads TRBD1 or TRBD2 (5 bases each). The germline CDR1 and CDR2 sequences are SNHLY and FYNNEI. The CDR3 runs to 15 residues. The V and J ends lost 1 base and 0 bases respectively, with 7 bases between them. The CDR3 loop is CASSEDGAAKNIQYF. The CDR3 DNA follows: TGTGCCAGCAGTGAAGACGGGGCAGCCAAAAACATTCAGTACTTC.

The CDR3 is CSASSGPPLDNEQYF. Here the CDR3 DNA reads TGCAGTGCTTCCTCAGGACCACCACTTGACAATGAGCAGTACTTC. The gene calls are TRBV20-1 and TRBJ2-4, with D unclear. Germline CDR1 reads DFQATT; CDR2 reads SNEGSKA (reference sequence). The CDR3 covers 15 residues. V was trimmed by 5 bases and J by 13 bases, leaving 27 bases between them.

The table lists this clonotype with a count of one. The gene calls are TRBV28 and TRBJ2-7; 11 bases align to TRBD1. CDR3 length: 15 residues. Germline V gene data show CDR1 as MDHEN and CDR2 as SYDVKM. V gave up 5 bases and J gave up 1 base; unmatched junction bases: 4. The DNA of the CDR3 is TGTGCCAGCAGTGCGGGACAGGGGGGATCCTACGAGCAGTACTTC. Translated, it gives CASSAGQGGSYEQYF.

CDR3 DNA: TGCAGTGCTAGGGGACAGGAGAGCTCCTACAATGAGCAGTTCTTC. Protein: CSARGQESSYNEQFF. The chain uses TRBV20-1 and TRBJ2-1; the match to TRBD1 covers 8 bases. The CDR3 totals 15 residues. The germline gives CDR1 DFQATT, CDR2 SNEGSKA (reference sequence). The J segment lost 0 bases and the V segment lost 3 bases, leaving 4 bases of the junction unmatched.

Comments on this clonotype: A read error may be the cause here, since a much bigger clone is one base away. The DNA for the CDR3 is TGTGCCAGCAGCGCTTTCCGTGGACAGGGGTCAGATACGCAGTATTTT. Its protein is CASSAFRGQGSDTQYF. The genes are TRBV9 and TRBJ2-3; 9 bases are shared with TRBD1. This CDR3 is 16 amino acids long. The germline V gene encodes CDR1 SGDLS and CDR2 YYNGEE. The V segment lost 3 bases and the J segment 4 bases; nucleotides outside the gene matches: 9. Full variable domain (remainder filled in from reference TRBV9 and TRBJ2-3): DSGVTQTPKHLITATGQRVTLRCSPRSGDLSVYWYQQSLDQGLQFLIQYYNGEERAKGNILERFSAQQFPDLHSELNLSSLELGDSALYFCASSAFRGQGSDTQYFGPGTRLTVL.

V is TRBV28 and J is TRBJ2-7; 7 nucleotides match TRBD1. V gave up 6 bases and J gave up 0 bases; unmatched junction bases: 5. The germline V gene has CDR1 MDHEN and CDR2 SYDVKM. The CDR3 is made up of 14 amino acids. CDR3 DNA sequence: TGTGCCAGCAGGATGGGACAGAACTCCTACGAGCAGTACTTC. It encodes CASRMGQNSYEQYF.

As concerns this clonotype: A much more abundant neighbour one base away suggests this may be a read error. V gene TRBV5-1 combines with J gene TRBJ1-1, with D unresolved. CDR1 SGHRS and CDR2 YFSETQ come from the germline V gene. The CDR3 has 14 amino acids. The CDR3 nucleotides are TGCGCCAGCAGCTTGGTTTCCATGAACACTGAAACTTTCTTT. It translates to CASSLVSMNTETFF.